The TCR beta chain described here comes from a study of cytomegalovirus exposure and HLA in healthy donors. The overall study: Earlier results showed roughly 120 million unique TCR beta sequences derived from roughly 180 million T cells.

Both 60 Vbeta primers and 13 Jbeta primers went into the PCR. Some clones are missing from TCRdb's copy, which holds only in-frame ones; the method was immunoSEQ multiplex PCR. This sample has some 60,000 clones; 80% occur once, and the top ten carry under 5%. Points on this clone: What it binds is unknown.

The germline CDR1 and CDR2 sequences are DFQATT and SNEGSKA (reference sequence). This CDR3 is 10 amino acids long. The germline V and J ends were trimmed by 6 bases and 4 bases, with 3 bases remaining between them. Study-wide results and caveats: CMV serostatus was the sole immune exposure information available. An ancestry cluster, one associated with Asian ancestry, reportedly showed fewer N-insertions than the approximately 650-donor mean in a later analysis.

Sequenced sample: PBMCs. The chain recombines TRBV20-1 with TRBJ1-4, with D uncertain. The TCR originated in a middle-aged woman in good health and CMV-seronegative. CDR3 amino acids: CSALNEKLFF. The CDR3 DNA reads as TGCAGTGCCCTTAATGAAAAACTGTTTTTT.